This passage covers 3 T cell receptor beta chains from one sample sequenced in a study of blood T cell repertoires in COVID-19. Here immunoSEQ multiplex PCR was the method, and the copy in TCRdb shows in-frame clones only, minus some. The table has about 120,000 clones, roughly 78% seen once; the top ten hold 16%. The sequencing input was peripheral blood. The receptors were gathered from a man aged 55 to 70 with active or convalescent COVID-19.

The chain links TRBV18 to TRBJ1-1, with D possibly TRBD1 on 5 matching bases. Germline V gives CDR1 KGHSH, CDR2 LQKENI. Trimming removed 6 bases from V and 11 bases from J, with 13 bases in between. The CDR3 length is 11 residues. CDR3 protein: CASSGSGEAFF. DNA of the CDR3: TGTGCCAGCTCCGGGTCGGGGGAGGCTTTCTTT.

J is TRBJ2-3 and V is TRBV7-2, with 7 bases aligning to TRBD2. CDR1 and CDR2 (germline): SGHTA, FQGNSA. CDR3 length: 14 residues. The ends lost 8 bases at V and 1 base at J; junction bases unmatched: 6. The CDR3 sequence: CASSRGVGTDTQYF. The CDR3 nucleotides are TGTGCCAGCTCCCGGGGGGTGGGCACAGATACGCAGTATTTT.

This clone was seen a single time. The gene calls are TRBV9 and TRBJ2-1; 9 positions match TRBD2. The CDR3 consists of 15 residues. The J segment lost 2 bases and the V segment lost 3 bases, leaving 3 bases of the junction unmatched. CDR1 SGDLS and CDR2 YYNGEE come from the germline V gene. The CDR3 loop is CASSDSGSPYNEQFF. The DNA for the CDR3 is TGTGCCAGCAGCGATAGCGGGAGCCCCTACAATGAGCAGTTCTTC.